This T cell receptor beta chain was captured in a study of blood T cell repertoires in COVID-19 (dated by TCRdb to the early 2020s). Describing the broader study: Samples covering the acute and convalescent phases of COVID-19 were provided by collaborators in the United States, Italy and Spain. The prospective study material was composed of cDNA or gDNA derived from T cells, B-cell-depleted T cells, or PBMCs. Subjects who had been exposed to COVID-19, were actively infected with it, or had recovered from it provided the deeply sampled blood TCRbeta repertoires that made up the dataset. The repertoires were released in a freely available public database meant as a resource for research on the immune response to SARS-CoV-2. Samples were obtained from the ongoing ImmuneRACE study (first 160 participants) and from 1,254 subjects provided by 6 global collaborators. Sample metadata almost always included a de-identified subject ID, COVID-19 status, age in years and sex. Where HLA class I and class II types were available, the types were taken from metadata supplied by the sample provider, not from assay-based typing. Overall study outcomes, separate from this receptor: Clinical and demographic metadata were provided uncurated, with the amount varying by source and participant.

Comment on this clone: The clone's antigen remains unknown. One end of the junction fails to match germline, which may point to a read error.

Each collaborating institution followed its own protocols to collect whole blood in K2EDTA tubes. For TCRbeta analysis, collaborator samples were shipped as frozen whole blood, as isolated PBMCs, or as DNA extracted from either sample type. Reading the germline V gene (reference sequence) gives CDR1 SSHAT and CDR2 FNYEAQ. The CDR3 runs 14 amino acids, cysteine and phenylalanine included. Only CDR3 DNA remains: 42 bases, in frame from the first base. TCRbeta CDR3 regions were amplified from genomic DNA by means of the immunoSEQ Assay, a bias-controlled multiplex PCR. In the original analysis: Nucleated cell counts per sample were estimated from amplification of reference gene primers within the assay. To quantify the absolute abundance of each unique TCRbeta CDR3 rearrangement, sequence reads were collapsed and filtered. Productive Simpson clonality was computed per sample as the square root of Simpson's diversity index over productive rearrangements. This is the immuneACCESS table as TCRdb keeps it, with only in-frame sequences that have V and J called. A part of the clones is gone; compared with another copy, unresolved V genes explain less than half, and the rest is unexplained. V and J calls and clone size are given by that table; D and trimming were obtained from the DNA. The sample profile shows about 140,000 clones; roughly 80% of them were found once. The biggest ten clones account for less than 4% of the sample.

The rearranged chain carries TRBV7-7 and TRBJ2-2, and 10 junction bases match TRBD1. This clonotype was obtained from a woman aged 55-69 years with acute or convalescent COVID-19. The sequenced material came from peripheral blood. At the DNA level, the sequence is TGTGCTAGCAGCCGGGACAGGGGAACCGGGGAGCTGTTTTTT. This codes for CASSRDRGTGELFF.